The 29 T cell receptor beta chains reported below all come from one sample, sequenced in a study of T cells after yellow fever vaccination. TCRdb recomputed calls from the 5' RACE reads with MiXCR, one row per CDR3 protein. The sample has under 400,000 distinct CDR3 sequences, about an eighth seen once. The sample here was CD4+ T cells sorted from PBMCs, taken 15 days after the yellow fever booster vaccination. The receptors originated from a man between 18 and 29 years old who received the YFV17D yellow fever vaccine.

This clonotype occurred a few times. The chain has TRBV5-1 and TRBJ1-2; D might be TRBD1 (5 bases). Germline V lookup: CDR1 SGHRS, CDR2 YFSETQ. The V gene lost 4 bases and the J gene lost 5 bases, with 15 bases spanning the gap. This CDR3 has 14 residues. DNA of the CDR3: TGCGCCAGCAGCACCGAGGGGTCCGTGTATGGCTACACCTTC. Protein sequence: CASSTEGSVYGYTF.

The V call is TRBV10-3, the J call TRBJ1-5, with D uncertain. Trimming removed 2 bases from V and 5 bases from J, with 10 bases in between. The CDR3 is 14 amino acids. Germline loops: CDR1 ENHRY, CDR2 SYGVKD. The CDR3: CAISEGGMDQPQHF. The CDR3 DNA follows: TGTGCCATCAGTGAGGGAGGGATGGATCAGCCCCAGCATTTT.

The chain combines TRBV18 with TRBJ2-7; D tentatively reads TRBD1 or TRBD2 (5 bases each). Germline CDR1 is KGHSH and CDR2 is LQKENI. The CDR3 has 15 amino acids. Between the trimmed V and J ends, which lost 3 bases and 2 bases, there was a span of 14 bases. Written as DNA, the CDR3 is TGTGCCAGCTCACCGGCAGCCTGGGGGACCTACGAGCAGTACTTC. Amino acids: CASSPAAWGTYEQYF.

The CDR3 coding sequence is TGCGCCAGCAGCTTCCAGGATAGTGAAGCTTTCTTT. It codes for CASSFQDSEAFF. The chain joins TRBV5-1 to TRBJ1-1; D ambiguous. Looked up from germline, CDR1 is SGHRS and CDR2 is YFSETQ. V was pared by 2 bases and J by 7 bases, with 9 bases between. The CDR3 runs to 12 residues.

A few counts support this clonotype. The V call is TRBV6-2 or TRBV6-3, the J call TRBJ2-7; 8 bases are a match to TRBD2. V dropped 8 bases and J dropped 7; count of bases not matched to a gene: 13. The CDR3 has 14 amino acids. Germline CDR1 MNHEY, CDR2 SVGEGT. The CDR3 sequence is CASGSGGPLGEQYV. DNA for the CDR3: TGTGCCAGCGGGAGCGGGGGCCCCCTGGGGGAGCAGTACGTC.

This clonotype was seen a few times. This chain connects TRBV5-5 to TRBJ2-7; D unresolved. This CDR3 region has 14 residues. Germline V lookup: CDR1 SGHKS, CDR2 YYEKEE (reference sequence). V was trimmed by 0 bases and J by 6 bases, leaving 13 bases between them. The CDR3 nucleotides read TGTGCCAGCAGCTTGGCGGCGTCAGCTCGCGAGCAGTACTTC. Translating it yields CASSLAASAREQYF.

This clonotype was recorded at least ten times. The rearrangement uses TRBV20-1 and TRBJ2-2; 10 nucleotides agree with TRBD1. Germline lookup yields CDR1 DFQATT and CDR2 SNEGSKA (reference sequence). The CDR3 sequence is 14 residues long. J gave up 5 bases and V 3 bases, and 3 bases lay outside the gene matches. CDR3 nucleotides: TGCAGTGCTAGTATGGGACAGGGGACCGGGGAGCTGTTTTTT. Translation: CSASMGQGTGELFF.

V usage is TRBV7-8 and J usage is TRBJ1-6, with TRBD1 as a possible D gene (6 bases). The V gene lost 8 bases and the J gene lost 6 bases, with 20 bases spanning the gap. CDR3 length equals 16 residues. In germline, CDR1 is SGHVS, CDR2 FQNEAQ. The CDR3 spells CASSRGALIFNSPLHF. The CDR3 DNA reads as TGTGCCAGCTCACGGGGGGCACTGATTTTTAATTCACCCCTCCACTTT.

V is TRBV6-5 and J is TRBJ1-3, with D unresolved. CDR1 is MNHEY and CDR2 is SVGAGI in the germline V gene. Deletions cut 7 bases from V and 0 bases from J, with 13 bases between. The CDR3 extends over 15 amino acids. CDR3 nucleotides: TGTGCCAGCACCCCCATATGGGGCTCTGGAAACACCATATATTTT. It is translated as CASTPIWGSGNTIYF.

This clonotype was seen a handful of times. The rearrangement links TRBV27 to TRBJ2-6; D uncertain. In germline, CDR1 is MNHEY, CDR2 SMNVEV (reference sequence). The V end was cut by 5 bases, the J end by 0 bases, with 14 bases between. The CDR3 contains 17 residues. The CDR3 here is CASSPTASSSGANVLTF. The CDR3 DNA reads TGTGCCAGCAGTCCCACAGCCTCAAGCTCTGGGGCCAACGTCCTGACTTTC.

This clonotype was counted a few times. CDR3 in amino acids: CSARGGRGTSYNSPLHF. CDR3 coding DNA: TGCAGTGCTAGAGGGGGGAGAGGGACCTCCTATAATTCACCCCTCCACTTT. The gene calls are TRBV20-1 and TRBJ1-6; perhaps TRBD1 as D (5 bases). V was cut by 1 base and J by 0 bases, with 13 bases left in between. This CDR3 has 17 residues. Germline CDR1 reads DFQATT; CDR2 reads SNEGSKA (reference sequence).

This clonotype was seen at least ten times. J is TRBJ2-7 and V is TRBV12-3 or TRBV12-4; 7 positions match TRBD1. V lost 6 bases to trimming and J lost 3 bases; unmatched junction nucleotides: 17. The CDR3 spans 17 residues. CDR3 in DNA: TGTGCCAGCAGGCCTAACCGACAGGGTGTAGGGGACTACGAGCAGTACTTC. This encodes CASRPNRQGVGDYEQYF.

This clonotype was detected a few times. The chain uses TRBV7-2 and TRBJ2-5; D may be TRBD1 (5 bases). V lost 5 bases and J lost 3, with 13 bases in between. The CDR3 runs to 14 residues. Germline assignment: CDR1 SGHTA and CDR2 FQGNSA. The CDR3 loop is CASSPRQSKETQYF. CDR3 bases: TGTGCCAGCAGCCCCCGACAGAGTAAAGAGACCCAGTACTTC.

The table lists this clonotype with a few counts. J is TRBJ2-4 and V is TRBV15; possibly TRBD1 for D (5 bases). This CDR3 region has 16 residues. Germline V gene lookup returns CDR1 LNHNV and CDR2 YYDKDF (reference sequence). With 3 bases removed from V and 0 bases from J, the gap between germline ends came to 12 bases. The CDR3 is CATSRQQGLAKNIQYF. CDR3 nucleotide sequence: TGTGCCACCAGCAGGCAGCAGGGTTTAGCCAAAAACATTCAGTACTTC.

This clonotype was detected a few times. CDR3 in DNA: TGTGCCAGCAGCGCCCAACAGGGAAACACTGAAGCTTTCTTT. As protein: CASSAQQGNTEAFF. This chain links TRBV9 with TRBJ1-1; perhaps TRBD1 as D (6 bases). Germline V gene sequence: CDR1 SGDLS, CDR2 YYNGEE. CDR3 size: 14 residues. Trimming cost V 3 bases and J 2 bases, with 11 bases left between them.

This clonotype was detected only a few times. The V call is TRBV20-1, the J call TRBJ2-6, with 9 nucleotides matching TRBD2. The V gene end was trimmed by 5 bases and the J gene end by 0 bases; junction bases not matched to a gene: 5. The CDR3 spans 16 residues. Per germline, CDR1 DFQATT and CDR2 SNEGSKA (reference sequence). The CDR3 here is CSAPLAGSSGANVLTF. As DNA, the CDR3 is TGCAGTGCTCCCCTAGCGGGGAGCTCTGGGGCCAACGTCCTGACTTTC.

This clonotype turned up a few times. The V gene is TRBV6-2 or TRBV6-3, the J gene TRBJ1-5; the D gene is possibly TRBD1 (6 bases). CDR1 MNHEY and CDR2 SVGEGT come from the germline V gene. Between the trimmed V and J ends, which lost 2 bases and 6 bases, there was a span of 23 bases. CDR3 length: 18 amino acids. The CDR3 reads CASSYEGIPGVGSQPQHF. For the CDR3, the DNA is TGTGCCAGCAGTTACGAAGGGATCCCAGGGGTGGGAAGTCAGCCCCAGCATTTT.

V gene TRBV20-1 combines with J gene TRBJ2-1; 9 bases are shared with TRBD2. CDR1 is DFQATT and CDR2 is SNEGSKA in the germline V gene (reference sequence). There are 16 residues in the CDR3. With 5 bases clipped from V and 3 bases from J, the junction kept 11 bases outside the gene matches. This CDR3 is CSAPLISGGRYNEQFF. For the CDR3, the DNA is TGCAGTGCTCCCTTGATTAGCGGGGGCCGCTACAATGAGCAGTTCTTC.

This clonotype was detected a few times. This chain connects TRBV7-2 to TRBJ2-4; D is tentatively TRBD1 or TRBD2 (5 bases each). CDR3 length equals 14 residues. Trimming stripped 3 bases from V and 8 bases from J, with 14 bases between. Germline CDR1 reads SGHTA; CDR2 reads FQGNSA. The CDR3 is CASSFRDRADIQYF. DNA of the CDR3: TGTGCCAGCAGCTTCCGGGACCGAGCAGACATTCAGTACTTC.

This clonotype was seen many times. V gene TRBV20-1 combines with J gene TRBJ1-4; tentatively, D is TRBD1 (5 bases). CDR3 length equals 15 residues. V was cut by 0 bases and J by 4 bases, with 12 bases left in between. The germline CDR1 and CDR2 sequences are DFQATT and SNEGSKA (reference sequence). As DNA, the CDR3 is TGCAGTGCTAGAGATGGGACGGGCTTTAATGAAAAACTGTTTTTT. Its protein product is CSARDGTGFNEKLFF.

This clonotype occurred a few times. The chain combines TRBV7-2 with TRBJ2-5; D not resolved. Trimming took off 5 bases at V and 2 bases at J, with 9 bases between the two ends. The CDR3 spans 13 residues. Germline CDR1 reads SGHTA; CDR2 reads FQGNSA. CDR3 DNA sequence: TGTGCCAGCAGCCCGATGGTACAAGAGACCCAGTACTTC. Protein: CASSPMVQETQYF.

The chain employs TRBV5-1 and TRBJ2-2; TRBD2 matches 7 bases. The V and J ends lost 2 bases and 4 bases, in that order; junction bases with no gene match: 5. The germline gives CDR1 SGHRS, CDR2 YFSETQ. CDR3 length: 15 amino acids. The CDR3 nucleotides read TGCGCCAGCAGCTTAGCGGGGTCGGGCACCGGGGAGCTGTTTTTT. Protein sequence: CASSLAGSGTGELFF. The variable domain in full, with the rest retrieved from reference TRBV5-1 and TRBJ2-2, is KAGVTQTPRYLIKTRGQQVTLSCSPISGHRSVSWYQQTPGQGLQFLFEYFSETQRNKGNFPGRFSGRQFSNSRSEMNVSTLELGDSALYLCASSLAGSGTGELFFGEGSRLTVL.

V gene TRBV15 combines with J gene TRBJ2-4, with D possibly matching TRBD2 (6 bases). The V end lost 2 bases, the J end lost 6 bases, and 17 bases lay between the germline ends. This CDR3 is built from 16 residues. The germline gives CDR1 LNHNV, CDR2 YYDKDF (reference sequence). DNA of the CDR3: TGTGCCACCAGCAGAAAATTCGGGACTGAGGGAAACATTCAGTACTTC. Translating it yields CATSRKFGTEGNIQYF.

V usage is TRBV2 and J usage is TRBJ2-3; D is perhaps TRBD2 (5 bases). Germline V lookup: CDR1 SNHLY, CDR2 FYNNEI. V shed 6 bases and J shed 2 bases, with 12 bases lying between them. This CDR3 spans 14 amino acids. The DNA for the CDR3 is TGTGCCAGCAGCGAGGGATGGCTCACAGATACGCAGTATTTT. It yields the protein CASSEGWLTDTQYF.

This chain joins TRBV3-1 and TRBJ1-1, with unresolved D. V was cut by 1 base and J by 0 bases, with 9 bases left in between. CDR3 length: 15 amino acids. Germline-derived CDR1 and CDR2 are LGHDT and YNNKEL (reference sequence). CDR3 nucleotide sequence: TGTGCCAGCAGCCAAGTGGTCAGCTTGAACACTGAAGCTTTCTTT. Translating gives CASSQVVSLNTEAFF.

This clonotype was seen many times. CDR3 nucleotide sequence: TGTGCCACCAGCAGTCGTAGGGGCCAAGAGACCCAGTACTTC. Its protein product is CATSSRRGQETQYF. This rearrangement joins TRBV15 to TRBJ2-5; TRBD1 is a possible D gene (5 bases). Germline assignment: CDR1 LNHNV and CDR2 YYDKDF (reference sequence). This CDR3 comprises 14 residues. Trimming removed 3 bases from V and 1 base from J, with 9 bases in between.

The V call is TRBV5-1, the J call TRBJ1-1; no firm D call. This CDR3 is 15 amino acids long. V lost 4 bases and J 3 bases, leaving 16 bases between the germline ends. The germline gives CDR1 SGHRS, CDR2 YFSETQ. The CDR3 protein is CASSPIAQSDTEAFF. The CDR3 coding sequence is TGCGCCAGCAGCCCAATTGCGCAAAGTGACACTGAAGCTTTCTTT. Full variable domain (outside the CDR3, taken from reference TRBV5-1 and TRBJ1-1): KAGVTQTPRYLIKTRGQQVTLSCSPISGHRSVSWYQQTPGQGLQFLFEYFSETQRNKGNFPGRFSGRQFSNSRSEMNVSTLELGDSALYLCASSPIAQSDTEAFFGQGTRLTVV.

CDR3 residues: CASGSGGTNYGYTF. CDR3 sequence (DNA): TGTGCCAGCGGCAGCGGAGGCACTAACTATGGCTACACCTTC. The genes are TRBV28 and TRBJ1-2; D is unclear. Germline CDR1 and CDR2: MDHEN and SYDVKM. V lost 8 bases, J lost 0 bases, and 13 bases lay in between. The length of the CDR3 is 14 residues.

This chain links TRBV5-1 with TRBJ1-6; unclear D gene. CDR1 and CDR2 from the germline V gene are SGHRS and YFSETQ. The CDR3 spans 15 residues. Trimming took 4 bases from V and 8 from J, leaving 16 bases between them. The CDR3 bases are TGCGCCAGCAGCCCGGTTCCCAGGACGGATTCACCCCTCCACTTT. This sequence encodes CASSPVPRTDSPLHF.